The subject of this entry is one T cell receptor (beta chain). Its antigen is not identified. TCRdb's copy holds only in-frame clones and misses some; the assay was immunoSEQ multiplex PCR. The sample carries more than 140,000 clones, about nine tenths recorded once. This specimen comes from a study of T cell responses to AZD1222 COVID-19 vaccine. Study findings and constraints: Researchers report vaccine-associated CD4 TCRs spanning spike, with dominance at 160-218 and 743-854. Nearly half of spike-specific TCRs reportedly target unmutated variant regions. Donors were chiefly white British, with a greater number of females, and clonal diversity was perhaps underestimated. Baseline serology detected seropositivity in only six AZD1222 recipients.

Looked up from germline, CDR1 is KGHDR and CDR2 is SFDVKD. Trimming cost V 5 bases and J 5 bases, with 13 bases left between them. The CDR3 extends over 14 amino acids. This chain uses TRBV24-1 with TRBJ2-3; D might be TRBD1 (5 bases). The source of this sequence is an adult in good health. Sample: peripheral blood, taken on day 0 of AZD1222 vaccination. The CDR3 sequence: CATSGEGALDTQYF. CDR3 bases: TGTGCCACCAGTGGAGAAGGGGCACTAGATACGCAGTATTTT.